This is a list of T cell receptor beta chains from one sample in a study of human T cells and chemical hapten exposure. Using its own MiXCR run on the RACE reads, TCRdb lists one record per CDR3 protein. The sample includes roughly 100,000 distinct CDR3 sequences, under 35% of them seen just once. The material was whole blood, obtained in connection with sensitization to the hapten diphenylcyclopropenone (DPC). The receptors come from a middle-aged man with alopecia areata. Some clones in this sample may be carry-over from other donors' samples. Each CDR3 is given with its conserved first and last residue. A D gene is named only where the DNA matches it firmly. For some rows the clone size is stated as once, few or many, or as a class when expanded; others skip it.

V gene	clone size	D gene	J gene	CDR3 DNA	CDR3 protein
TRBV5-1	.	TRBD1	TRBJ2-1	TGCGCCAGCAGCTTGACCACGACAGGGGTCGATGAGCAGTTCTTC	CASSLTTTGVDEQFF
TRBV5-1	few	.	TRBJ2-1	TGCGCCAGCAGCTCAATAGCGTCCCTGTCCTCCAATGAGCAGTTCTTC	CASSSIASLSSNEQFF
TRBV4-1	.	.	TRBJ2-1	TGCGCCAGCAGCCAAGATCTGGGCTCCAGCCACCACAATGAGCAGTTCTTC	CASSQDLGSSHHNEQFF
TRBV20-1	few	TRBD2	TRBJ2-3	TGCAGTGCTAGCTCTAGCGGGGTTGCTGGTACGCAGTATTTT	CSASSSGVAGTQYF
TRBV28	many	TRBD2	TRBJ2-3	TGTGCCAGCAGTTCCCGAAATAGCGGGAGGGTCCCTTACACAGATACGCAGTATTTT	CASSSRNSGRVPYTDTQYF
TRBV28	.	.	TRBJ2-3	TGTGCCAGCAGGGGAGCGGAGGGGGCAGATACGCAGTATTTT	CASRGAEGADTQYF
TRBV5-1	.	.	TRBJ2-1	TGCGCCAGCAGCTTCGGCCAGCGGGTCTCCTACAATGAGCAGTTCTTC	CASSFGQRVSYNEQFF
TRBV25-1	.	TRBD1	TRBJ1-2	TGTGCCAGCAGGGGAGTAGGGGGCCGGGATGGCTACACCTTC	CASRGVGGRDGYTF
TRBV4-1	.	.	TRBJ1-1	TGCGCCAGCAGCCAAGGGACAGTTGGGGGAGCTTTCTTT	CASSQGTVGGAFF
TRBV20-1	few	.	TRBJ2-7	TGCAGTGCCAAGGGCTCTTGGCGCGAGCAGTACTTC	CSAKGSWREQYF
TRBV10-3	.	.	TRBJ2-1	TGTGCCATCAGTGAGGAATTGTCCTACAATGAGCAGTTCTTC	CAISEELSYNEQFF
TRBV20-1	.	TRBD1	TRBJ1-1	TGCAGTGCTCTAAGACAGGGGGCTGGGGGCACTGAAGCTTTCTTT	CSALRQGAGGTEAFF
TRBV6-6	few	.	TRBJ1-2	TGTGCCAGCAGTTCGACGGAGGTCTCCTACTATGGCTACACCTTC	CASSSTEVSYYGYTF
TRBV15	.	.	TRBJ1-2	TGTGCCACCAGCAGAGAGGGGGGAAACTATGGCTACACCTTC	CATSREGGNYGYTF
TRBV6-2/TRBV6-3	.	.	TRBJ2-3	TGTGCCAGCAGTTACTGGGTGGCAACCACTAGCACAGATACGCAGTATTTT	CASSYWVATTSTDTQYF
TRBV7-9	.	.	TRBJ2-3	TGTGCCAGCAGCTTAAGAAAGACAGAACCAAATGGGGATACGCAGTATTTT	CASSLRKTEPNGDTQYF
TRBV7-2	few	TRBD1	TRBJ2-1	TGTGCCAGCAGCTTTGACAGGGGGCAGAATGAGCAGTTCTTC	CASSFDRGQNEQFF
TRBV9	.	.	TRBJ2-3	TGTGCCAGCAGCGTAGGGATGGGAGGAGATACGCAGTATTTT	CASSVGMGGDTQYF
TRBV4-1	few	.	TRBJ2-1	TGCGCCAGCAGCCAAGAACAGCCCTACAATGAGCAGTTCTTC	CASSQEQPYNEQFF
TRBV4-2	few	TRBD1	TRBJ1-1	TGTGCCACCAGTCCGGGACAGGGAGACACTGAAGCTTTCTTT	CATSPGQGDTEAFF
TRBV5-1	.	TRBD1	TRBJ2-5	TGCGCCAGCAGCTCCGGGACAGGGCAAGAGACCCAGTACTTC	CASSSGTGQETQYF
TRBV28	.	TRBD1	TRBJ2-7	TGTGCCAGCGGCCTGAGACAGGGCTACGAGCAGTACTTC	CASGLRQGYEQYF
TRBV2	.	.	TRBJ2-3	TGTGCCAGCGAGGAAGAACCCACAGATACGCAGTATTTT	CASEEEPTDTQYF
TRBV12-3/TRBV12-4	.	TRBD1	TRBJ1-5	TGTGCCAGCAGTTTTCGACAGGGTGGACAGCCCCAGCATTTT	CASSFRQGGQPQHF
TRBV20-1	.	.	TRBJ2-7	TGCAGTGCTGGCAGGACCTATTGGGAGCAGTACTTC	CSAGRTYWEQYF
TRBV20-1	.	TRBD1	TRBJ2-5	TGCAGTGCGCATCCACAGGGGCAAGAGACCCAGTACTTC	CSAHPQGQETQYF
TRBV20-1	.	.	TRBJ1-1	TGCAGTGCTAGAGATAGAACCAGCCCCAAGAACACTGAAGCTTTCTTT	CSARDRTSPKNTEAFF
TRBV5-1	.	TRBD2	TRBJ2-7	TGCGCCAGCAGCTCGGGACTAGCGGTGTCCTACGAGCAGTACTTC	CASSSGLAVSYEQYF
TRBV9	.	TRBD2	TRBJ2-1	TGTGCCAGCAGCTACCAACTAGCGGGTTCCTACAATGAGCAGTTCTTC	CASSYQLAGSYNEQFF
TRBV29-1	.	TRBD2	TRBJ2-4	TGCAGCGTTGAACGGGGGGTTGGGGACATTCAGTACTTC	CSVERGVGDIQYF
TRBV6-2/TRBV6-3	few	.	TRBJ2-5	TGTGCCAGCAGTTACGTGGGAGAGACCCAGTACTTC	CASSYVGETQYF
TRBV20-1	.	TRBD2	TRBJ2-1	TGCAGTGCTAGAGTCGAACTAGCGGGAGGTAATGAGCAGTTCTTC	CSARVELAGGNEQFF
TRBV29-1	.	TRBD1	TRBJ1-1	TGCAGCGTTGATCCCCCCGACAGGGGCGCCACTGAAGCTTTCTTT	CSVDPPDRGATEAFF
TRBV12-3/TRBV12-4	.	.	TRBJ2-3	TGTGCCAGCAGCCAAAACCCACTAGGGGCGCAGTATTTT	CASSQNPLGAQYF
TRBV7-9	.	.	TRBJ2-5	TGTGCCAGCAGCCGACACGAGTACCAAGAGACCCAGTACTTC	CASSRHEYQETQYF
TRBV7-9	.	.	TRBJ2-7	TGTGCCAGCAGCCCAGACCCGACTAGTGTGGTATCCTACGAGCAGTACTTC	CASSPDPTSVVSYEQYF
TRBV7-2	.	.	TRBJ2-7	TGTGCCAGCAGCTCTACTTCACTGATAGACTACGAGCAGTACTTC	CASSSTSLIDYEQYF
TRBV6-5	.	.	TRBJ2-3	TGTGCCAGCAGCCGACCCCAGGTTTCAGGGGCCACAGATACGCAGTATTTT	CASSRPQVSGATDTQYF
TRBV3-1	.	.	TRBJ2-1	TGTGCCAGCAGCCAAGACAGGGGATCCTATGAGCAGTTCTTC	CASSQDRGSYEQFF
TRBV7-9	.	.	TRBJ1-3	TGTGCCAGCAGCTTATCTGTCTCTGGAAACACCATATATTTT	CASSLSVSGNTIYF
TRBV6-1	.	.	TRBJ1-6	TGTGCCAGCAGCGCTCTCCAGAAGACTTCACCCCTCCACTTT	CASSALQKTSPLHF
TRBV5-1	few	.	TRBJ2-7	TGCGCCAGCAGCTTTGACAGCACGGGGTACGAGCAGTACTTC	CASSFDSTGYEQYF
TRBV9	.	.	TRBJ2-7	TGTGCCAGCAGCGTAGCGGGCGGGGCCGCCTACGAGCAGTACTTC	CASSVAGGAAYEQYF
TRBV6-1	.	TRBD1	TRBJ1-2	TGTGCCAGCGGGACAGGGGAGCTCCCTGGCGGCTACACCTTC	CASGTGELPGGYTF
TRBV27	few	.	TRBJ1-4	TGTGCCAGCAGTTTGTTCCGGGGTGAAAAACTGTTTTTT	CASSLFRGEKLFF
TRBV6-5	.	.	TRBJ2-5	TGTGCCAGCAGACCCCTTGGTGGGGGAGAGACCCAGTACTTC	CASRPLGGGETQYF